The clone carrying this T cell receptor beta chain was found a few times. As yet, its antigen is unknown. V was pared by 7 bases and J by 7 bases, with 7 bases of the junction left unmatched. CDR1 is SQVTM and CDR2 is ANQGSEA in the germline V gene. There are 12 residues in the CDR3. The sample comes from a study of beta chain features in type 1 diabetes. Study at large: Sorted cell examination encompassed roughly 98,000,000 cells across all samples.

Findings of the study overall: It was among patients, rather than healthy donors, that naive, central memory and Treg TCRB repertoires appeared more similar. There was a possibility that cDNA sequencing over-represented cells with high TCR expression.

Expressed TCRB transcripts were sequenced, since all the RNA that had been isolated was reverse transcribed. Measured with immunoSEQ multiplex PCR; TCRdb has only the in-frame clones, and not every one. The sample includes 350,000 to 450,000 clones, roughly 14% of them seen just once. This rearrangement joins TRBV29-1 to TRBJ2-1; 7 positions match TRBD1. Sequenced: naive CD4+ T cells from blood. The sequence was collected from a man aged 30 to 39 in good health. The CDR3 spells CSGNNRGNEQFF. The DNA of the CDR3 is TGCAGCGGTAATAACAGGGGAAATGAGCAGTTCTTC.